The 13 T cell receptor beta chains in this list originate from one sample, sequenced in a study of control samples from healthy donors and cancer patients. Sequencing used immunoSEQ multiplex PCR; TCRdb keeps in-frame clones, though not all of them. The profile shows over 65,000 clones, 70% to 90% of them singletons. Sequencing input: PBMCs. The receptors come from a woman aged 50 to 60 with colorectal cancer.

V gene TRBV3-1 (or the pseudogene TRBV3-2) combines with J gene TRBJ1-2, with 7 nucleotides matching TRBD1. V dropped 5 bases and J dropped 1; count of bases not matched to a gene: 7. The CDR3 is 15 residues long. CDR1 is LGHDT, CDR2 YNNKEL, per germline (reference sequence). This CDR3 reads CASSGDSKFNYGYTF. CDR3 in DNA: TGTGCCAGCAGCGGGGACAGCAAGTTTAACTATGGCTACACCTTC.

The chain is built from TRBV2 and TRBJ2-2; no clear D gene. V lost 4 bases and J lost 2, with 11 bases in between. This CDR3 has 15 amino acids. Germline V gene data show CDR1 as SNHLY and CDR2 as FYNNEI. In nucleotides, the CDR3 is TGTGCCAGCAGTGCGAGGTCTGACAACACCGGGGAGCTGTTTTTT. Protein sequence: CASSARSDNTGELFF.

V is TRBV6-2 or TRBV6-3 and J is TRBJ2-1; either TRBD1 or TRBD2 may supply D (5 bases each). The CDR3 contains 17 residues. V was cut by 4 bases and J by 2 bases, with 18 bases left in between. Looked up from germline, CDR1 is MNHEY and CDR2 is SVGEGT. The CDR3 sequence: CASSFSAQGPPYNEQFF. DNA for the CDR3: TGTGCCAGCAGTTTTTCGGCCCAGGGACCTCCCTACAATGAGCAGTTCTTC.

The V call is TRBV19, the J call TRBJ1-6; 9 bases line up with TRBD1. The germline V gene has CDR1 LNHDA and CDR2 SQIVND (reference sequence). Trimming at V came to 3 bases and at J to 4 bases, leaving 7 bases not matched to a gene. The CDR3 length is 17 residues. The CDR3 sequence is CASSIAGQGFYNSPLHF. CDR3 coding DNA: TGTGCCAGTAGTATCGCGGGACAGGGCTTTTATAATTCACCCCTCCACTTT.

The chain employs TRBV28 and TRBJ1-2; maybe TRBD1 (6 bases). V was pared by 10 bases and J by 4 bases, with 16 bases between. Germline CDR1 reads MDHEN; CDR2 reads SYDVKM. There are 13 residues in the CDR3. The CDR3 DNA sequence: TGTGCCATCCAAGGAGGGGGTGGCTATGGCTACACCTTC. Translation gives CAIQGGGGYGYTF.

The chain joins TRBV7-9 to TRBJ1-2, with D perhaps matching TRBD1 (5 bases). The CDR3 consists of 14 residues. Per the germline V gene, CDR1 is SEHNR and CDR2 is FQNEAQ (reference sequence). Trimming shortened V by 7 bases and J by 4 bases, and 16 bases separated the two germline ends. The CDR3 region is CASTLGRGTYGYTF. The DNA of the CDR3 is TGTGCCAGCACCCTGGGACGGGGAACCTATGGCTACACCTTC.

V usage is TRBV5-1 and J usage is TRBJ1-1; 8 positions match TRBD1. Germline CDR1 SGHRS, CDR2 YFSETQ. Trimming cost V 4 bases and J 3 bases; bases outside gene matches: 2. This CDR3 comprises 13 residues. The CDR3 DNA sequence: TGCGCCAGCAGCCCACAGGGGGACACTGAAGCTTTCTTT. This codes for CASSPQGDTEAFF. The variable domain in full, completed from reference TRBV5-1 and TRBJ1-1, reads KAGVTQTPRYLIKTRGQQVTLSCSPISGHRSVSWYQQTPGQGLQFLFEYFSETQRNKGNFPGRFSGRQFSNSRSEMNVSTLELGDSALYLCASSPQGDTEAFFGQGTRLTVV.

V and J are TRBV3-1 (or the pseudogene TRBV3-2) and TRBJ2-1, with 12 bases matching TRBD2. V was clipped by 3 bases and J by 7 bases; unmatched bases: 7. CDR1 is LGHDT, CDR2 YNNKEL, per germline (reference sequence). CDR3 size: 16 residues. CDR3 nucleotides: TGTGCCAGCAGCCATCCTAGCGGGGGGGCCAAAAATGAGCAGTTCTTC. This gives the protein CASSHPSGGAKNEQFF.

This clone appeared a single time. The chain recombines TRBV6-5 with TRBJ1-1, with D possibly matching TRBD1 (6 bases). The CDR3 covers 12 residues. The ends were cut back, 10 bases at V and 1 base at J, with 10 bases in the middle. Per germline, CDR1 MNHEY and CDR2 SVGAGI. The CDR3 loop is CATVQGNTEAFF. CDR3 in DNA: TGTGCCACCGTACAGGGGAACACTGAAGCTTTCTTT.

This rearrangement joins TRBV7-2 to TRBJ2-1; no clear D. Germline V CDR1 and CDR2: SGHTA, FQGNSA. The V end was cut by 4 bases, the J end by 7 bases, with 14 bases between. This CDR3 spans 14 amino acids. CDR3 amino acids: CASSSAEGRNEQFF. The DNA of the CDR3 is TGTGCCAGCAGCTCCGCGGAAGGCAGAAATGAGCAGTTCTTC.

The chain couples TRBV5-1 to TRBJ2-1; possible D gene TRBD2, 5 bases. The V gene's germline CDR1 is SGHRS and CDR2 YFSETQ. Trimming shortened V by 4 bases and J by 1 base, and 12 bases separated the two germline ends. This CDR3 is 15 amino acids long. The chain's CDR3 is CASSTSPGSYNEQFF. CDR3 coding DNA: TGCGCCAGCAGCACTTCCCCGGGGTCCTACAATGAGCAGTTCTTC.

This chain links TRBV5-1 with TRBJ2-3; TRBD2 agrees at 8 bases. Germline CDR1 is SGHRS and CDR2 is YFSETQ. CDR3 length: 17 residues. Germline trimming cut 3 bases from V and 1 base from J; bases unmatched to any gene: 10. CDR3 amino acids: CASSYLERGGGTDTQYF. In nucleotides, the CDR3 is TGCGCCAGCAGCTACTTAGAACGGGGGGGCGGCACAGATACGCAGTATTTT.

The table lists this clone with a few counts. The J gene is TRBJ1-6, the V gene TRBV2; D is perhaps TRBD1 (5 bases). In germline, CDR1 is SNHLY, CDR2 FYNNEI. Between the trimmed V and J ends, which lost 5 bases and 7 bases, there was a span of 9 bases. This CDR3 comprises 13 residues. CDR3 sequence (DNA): TGTGCCAGCAGTCTCCGACAGAATTCACCCCTCCACTTT. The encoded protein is CASSLRQNSPLHF.